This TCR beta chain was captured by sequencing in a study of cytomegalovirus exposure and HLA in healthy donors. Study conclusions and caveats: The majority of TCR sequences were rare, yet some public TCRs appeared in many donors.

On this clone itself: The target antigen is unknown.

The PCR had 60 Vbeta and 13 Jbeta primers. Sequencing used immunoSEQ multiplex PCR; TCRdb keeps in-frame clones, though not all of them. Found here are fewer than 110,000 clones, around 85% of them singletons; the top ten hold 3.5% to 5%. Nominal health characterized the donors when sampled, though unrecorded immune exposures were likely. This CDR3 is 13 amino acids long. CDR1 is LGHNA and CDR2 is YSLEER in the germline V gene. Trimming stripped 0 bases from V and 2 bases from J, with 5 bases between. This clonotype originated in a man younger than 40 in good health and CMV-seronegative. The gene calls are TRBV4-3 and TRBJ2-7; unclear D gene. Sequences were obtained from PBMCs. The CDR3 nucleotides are TGCGCCAGCAGCCAAGATTCCACCTACGAGCAGTACTTC. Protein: CASSQDSTYEQYF.